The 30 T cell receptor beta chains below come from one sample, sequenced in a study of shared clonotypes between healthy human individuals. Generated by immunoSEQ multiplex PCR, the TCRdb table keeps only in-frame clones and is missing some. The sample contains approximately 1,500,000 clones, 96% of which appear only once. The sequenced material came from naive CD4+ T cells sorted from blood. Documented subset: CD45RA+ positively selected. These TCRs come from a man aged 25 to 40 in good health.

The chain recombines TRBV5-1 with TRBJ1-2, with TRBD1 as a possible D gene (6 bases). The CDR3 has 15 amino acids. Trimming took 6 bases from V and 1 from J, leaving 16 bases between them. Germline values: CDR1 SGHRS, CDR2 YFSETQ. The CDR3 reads CASTSKTGNNYGYTF. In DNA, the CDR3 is TGCGCCAGCACCTCGAAGACAGGCAATAACTATGGCTACACCTTC.

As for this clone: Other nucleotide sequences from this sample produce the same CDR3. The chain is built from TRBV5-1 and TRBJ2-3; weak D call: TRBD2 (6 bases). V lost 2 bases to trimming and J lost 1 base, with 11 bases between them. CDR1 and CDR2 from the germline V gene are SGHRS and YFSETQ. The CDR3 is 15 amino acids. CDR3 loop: CASSLVGLRTDTQYF. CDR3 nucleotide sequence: TGCGCCAGCAGCTTAGTGGGACTTCGCACAGATACGCAGTATTTT.

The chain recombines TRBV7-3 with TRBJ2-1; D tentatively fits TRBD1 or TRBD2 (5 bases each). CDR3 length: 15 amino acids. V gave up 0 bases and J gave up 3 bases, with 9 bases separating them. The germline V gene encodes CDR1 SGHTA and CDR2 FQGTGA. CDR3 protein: CASSLTGTLYNEQFF. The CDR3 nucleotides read TGTGCCAGCAGCTTAACAGGGACCCTCTACAATGAGCAGTTCTTC.

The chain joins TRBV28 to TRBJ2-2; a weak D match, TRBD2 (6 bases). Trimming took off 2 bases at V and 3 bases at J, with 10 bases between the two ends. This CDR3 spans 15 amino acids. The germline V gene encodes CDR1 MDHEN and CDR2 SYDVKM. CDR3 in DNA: TGTGCCAGCAGTTTAGGTAGCGGAGACACCGGGGAGCTGTTTTTT. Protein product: CASSLGSGDTGELFF.

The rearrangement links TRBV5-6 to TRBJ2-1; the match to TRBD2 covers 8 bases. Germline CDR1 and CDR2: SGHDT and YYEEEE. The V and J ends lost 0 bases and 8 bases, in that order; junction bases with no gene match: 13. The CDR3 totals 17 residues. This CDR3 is CASSLARLSGRGDEQFF. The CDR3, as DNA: TGTGCCAGCAGCTTGGCCCGCCTGAGCGGGAGAGGTGATGAGCAGTTCTTC. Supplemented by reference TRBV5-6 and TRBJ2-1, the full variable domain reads DAGVTQSPTHLIKTRGQQVTLRCSPKSGHDTVSWYQQALGQGPQFIFQYYEEEERQRGNFPDRFSGHQFPNYSSELNVNALLLGDSALYLCASSLARLSGRGDEQFFGPGTRLTVL.

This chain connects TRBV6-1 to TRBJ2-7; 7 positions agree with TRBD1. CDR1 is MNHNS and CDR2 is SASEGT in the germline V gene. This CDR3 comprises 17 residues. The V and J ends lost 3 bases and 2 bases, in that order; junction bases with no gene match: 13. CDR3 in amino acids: CASSDPRGRDSPYEQYF. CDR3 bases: TGTGCCAGCAGTGACCCTAGGGGCAGGGACAGTCCCTACGAGCAGTACTTC.

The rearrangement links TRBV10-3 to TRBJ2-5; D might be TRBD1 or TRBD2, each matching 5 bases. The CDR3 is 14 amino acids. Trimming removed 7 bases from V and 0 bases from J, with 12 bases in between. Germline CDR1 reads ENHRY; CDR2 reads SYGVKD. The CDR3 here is CAINKGTDQETQYF. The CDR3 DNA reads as TGTGCCATCAATAAAGGGACGGACCAAGAGACCCAGTACTTC.

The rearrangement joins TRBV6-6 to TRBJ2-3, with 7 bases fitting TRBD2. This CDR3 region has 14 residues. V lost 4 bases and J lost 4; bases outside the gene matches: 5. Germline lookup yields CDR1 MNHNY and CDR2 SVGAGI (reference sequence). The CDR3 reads CASSLAGAADTQYF. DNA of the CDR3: TGTGCCAGCAGTTTGGCGGGAGCCGCAGATACGCAGTATTTT.

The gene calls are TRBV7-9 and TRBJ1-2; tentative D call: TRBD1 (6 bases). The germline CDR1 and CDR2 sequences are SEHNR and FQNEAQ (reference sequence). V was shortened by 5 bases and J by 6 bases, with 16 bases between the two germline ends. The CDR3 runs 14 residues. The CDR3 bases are TGTGCCAGCAGCGGGGGGGCTATGCGGAATGGCTACACCTTC. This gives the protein CASSGGAMRNGYTF.

CDR3 region: CASSVGDDRANYGYTF. In nucleotides, the CDR3 is TGCGCCAGCAGCGTGGGGGATGACAGGGCTAACTATGGCTACACCTTC. The V gene is TRBV5-1, the J gene TRBJ1-2; 7 positions agree with TRBD1. Germline values: CDR1 SGHRS, CDR2 YFSETQ. Trimming removed 4 bases from V and 0 bases from J; junction bases left unmatched: 9. CDR3 length: 16 residues.

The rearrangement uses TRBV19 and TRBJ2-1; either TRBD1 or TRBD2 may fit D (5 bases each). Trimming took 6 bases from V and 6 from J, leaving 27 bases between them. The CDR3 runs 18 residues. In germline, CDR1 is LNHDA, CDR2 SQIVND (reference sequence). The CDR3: CASSPRQGRGLSGNEQFF. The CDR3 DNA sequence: TGTGCCAGTAGCCCACGGCAGGGTCGGGGTCTGTCAGGCAATGAGCAGTTCTTC.

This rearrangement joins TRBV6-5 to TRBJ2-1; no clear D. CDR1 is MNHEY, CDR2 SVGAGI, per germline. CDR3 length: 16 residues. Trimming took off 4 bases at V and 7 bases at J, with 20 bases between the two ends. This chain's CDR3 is CASSFNTATKGNEQFF. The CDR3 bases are TGTGCCAGCAGTTTTAATACAGCAACAAAAGGGAATGAGCAGTTCTTC.

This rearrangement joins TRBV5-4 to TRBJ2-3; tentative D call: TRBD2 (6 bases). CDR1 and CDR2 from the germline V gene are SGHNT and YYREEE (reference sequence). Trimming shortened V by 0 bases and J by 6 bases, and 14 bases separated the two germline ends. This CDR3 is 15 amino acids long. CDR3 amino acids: CASSLVTTSSDTQYF. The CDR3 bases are TGTGCCAGCAGCTTGGTTACGACTAGTTCTGATACGCAGTATTTT.

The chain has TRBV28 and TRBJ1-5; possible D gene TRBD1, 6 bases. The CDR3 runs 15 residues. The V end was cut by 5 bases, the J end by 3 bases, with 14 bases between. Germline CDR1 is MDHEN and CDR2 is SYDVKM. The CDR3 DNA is TGTGCCAGCAGTCCCTATGGACAGAACAATCAGCCCCAGCATTTT. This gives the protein CASSPYGQNNQPQHF.

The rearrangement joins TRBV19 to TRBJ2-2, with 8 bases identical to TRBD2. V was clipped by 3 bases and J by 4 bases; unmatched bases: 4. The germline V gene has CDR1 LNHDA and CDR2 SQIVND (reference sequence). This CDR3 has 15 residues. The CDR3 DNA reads TGTGCCAGTAGTATCGAAGCGGGAGTCACCGGGGAGCTGTTTTTT. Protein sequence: CASSIEAGVTGELFF.

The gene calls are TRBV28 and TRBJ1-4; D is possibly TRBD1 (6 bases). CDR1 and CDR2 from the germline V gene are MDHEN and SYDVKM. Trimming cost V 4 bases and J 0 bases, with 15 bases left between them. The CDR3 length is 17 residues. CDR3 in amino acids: CASSSRRTAATNEKLFF. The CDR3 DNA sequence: TGTGCCAGCAGTTCCCGCAGGACAGCCGCAACTAATGAAAAACTGTTTTTT.

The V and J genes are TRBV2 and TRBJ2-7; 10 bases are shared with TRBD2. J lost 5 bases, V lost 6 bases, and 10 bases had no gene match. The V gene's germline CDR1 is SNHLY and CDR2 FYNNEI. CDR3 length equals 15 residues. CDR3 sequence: CASSPLAGAPHEQYF. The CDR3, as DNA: TGTGCCAGCAGCCCCCTAGCGGGAGCACCCCACGAGCAGTACTTC.

CDR3 residues: CASRLAGGNEQFF. In DNA form, the CDR3 reads TGTGCCAGCAGATTAGCGGGTGGCAATGAGCAGTTCTTC. This sequence joins TRBV6-1 and TRBJ2-1; 7 nucleotides align to TRBD2. Germline trimming cut 6 bases from V and 6 bases from J; bases unmatched to any gene: 5. The length of the CDR3 is 13 residues. Germline V gene sequence: CDR1 MNHNS, CDR2 SASEGT.

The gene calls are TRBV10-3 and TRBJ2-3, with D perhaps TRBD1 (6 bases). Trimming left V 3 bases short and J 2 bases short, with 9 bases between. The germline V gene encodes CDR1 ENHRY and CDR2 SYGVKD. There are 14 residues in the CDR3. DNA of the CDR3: TGTGCCATCAGTGACAGGGGCCTCACAGATACGCAGTATTTT. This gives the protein CAISDRGLTDTQYF.

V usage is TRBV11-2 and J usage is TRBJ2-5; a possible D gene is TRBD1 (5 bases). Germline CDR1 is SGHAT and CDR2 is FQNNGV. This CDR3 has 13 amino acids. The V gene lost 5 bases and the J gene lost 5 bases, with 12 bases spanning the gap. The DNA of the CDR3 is TGTGCCAGCAGCACAGGTCTAGGGGAGACCCAGTACTTC. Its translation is CASSTGLGETQYF.

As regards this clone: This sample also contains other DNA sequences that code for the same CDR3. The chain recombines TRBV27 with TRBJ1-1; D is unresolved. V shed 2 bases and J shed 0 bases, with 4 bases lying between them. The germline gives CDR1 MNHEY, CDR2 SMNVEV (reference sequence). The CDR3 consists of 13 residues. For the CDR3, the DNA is TGTGCCAGCAGTTTAAGTTTGAACACTGAAGCTTTCTTT. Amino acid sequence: CASSLSLNTEAFF.

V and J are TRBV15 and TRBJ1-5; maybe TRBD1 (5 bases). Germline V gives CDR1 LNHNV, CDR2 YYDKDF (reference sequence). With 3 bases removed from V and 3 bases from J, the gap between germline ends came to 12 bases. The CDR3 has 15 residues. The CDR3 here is CATSSEGHTNQPQHF. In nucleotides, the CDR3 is TGTGCCACCAGCAGCGAAGGACATACCAATCAGCCCCAGCATTTT.

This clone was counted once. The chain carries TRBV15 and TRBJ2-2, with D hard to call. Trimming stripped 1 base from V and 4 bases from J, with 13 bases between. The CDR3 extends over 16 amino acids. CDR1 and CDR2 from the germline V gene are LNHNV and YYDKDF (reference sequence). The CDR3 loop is CATSRGGASGTGELFF. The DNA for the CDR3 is TGTGCCACCAGCAGAGGAGGCGCGTCAGGCACCGGGGAGCTGTTTTTT. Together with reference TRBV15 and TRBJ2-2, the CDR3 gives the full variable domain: DAMVIQNPRYQVTQFGKPVTLSCSQTLNHNVMYWYQQKSSQAPKLLFHYYDKDFNNEADTPDNFQSRRPNTSFCFLDIRSPGLGDTAMYLCATSRGGASGTGELFFGEGSRLTVL.

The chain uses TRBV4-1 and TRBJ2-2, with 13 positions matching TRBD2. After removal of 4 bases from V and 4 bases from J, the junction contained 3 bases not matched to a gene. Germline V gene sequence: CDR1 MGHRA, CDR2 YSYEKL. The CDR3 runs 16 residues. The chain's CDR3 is CASSLTSGRVTGELFF. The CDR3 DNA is TGCGCCAGCAGCCTAACTAGCGGGAGGGTCACCGGGGAGCTGTTTTTT.

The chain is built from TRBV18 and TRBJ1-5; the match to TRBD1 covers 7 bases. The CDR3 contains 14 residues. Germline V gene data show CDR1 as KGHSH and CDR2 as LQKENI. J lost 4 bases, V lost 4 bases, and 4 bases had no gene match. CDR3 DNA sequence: TGTGCCAGCTCACGAGGCAGGGGGAATCAGCCCCAGCATTTT. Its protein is CASSRGRGNQPQHF.

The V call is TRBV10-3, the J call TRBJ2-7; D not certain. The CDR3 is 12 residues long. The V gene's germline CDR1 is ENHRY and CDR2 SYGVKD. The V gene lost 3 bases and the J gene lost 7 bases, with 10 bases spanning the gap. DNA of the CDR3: TGTGCCATCAGTGATACGATGGGGGAGCAGTACTTC. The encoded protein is CAISDTMGEQYF.

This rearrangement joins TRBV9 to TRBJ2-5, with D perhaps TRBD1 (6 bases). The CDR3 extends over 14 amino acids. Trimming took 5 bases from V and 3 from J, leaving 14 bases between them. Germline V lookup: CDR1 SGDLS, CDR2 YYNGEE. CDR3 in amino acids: CASRGQKEEETQYF. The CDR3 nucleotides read TGTGCCAGCAGAGGACAGAAGGAGGAAGAGACCCAGTACTTC.

In nucleotides, the CDR3 is TGTGCCAGCAGTTTATATATAGCCGGCCCAGCGGGAAGTTACGATACGCAGTATTTT. Residues: CASSLYIAGPAGSYDTQYF. The chain is built from TRBV27 and TRBJ2-3; 7 bases line up with TRBD2. Germline CDR1 and CDR2: MNHEY and SMNVEV (reference sequence). Trimming cost V 1 base and J 6 bases; bases outside gene matches: 19. The CDR3 loop spans 19 amino acids.

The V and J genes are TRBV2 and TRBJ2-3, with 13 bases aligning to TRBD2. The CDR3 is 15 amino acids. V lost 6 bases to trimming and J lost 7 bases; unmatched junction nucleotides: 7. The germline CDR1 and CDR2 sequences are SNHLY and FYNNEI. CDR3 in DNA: TGTGCCAGCAGGGTACTAGCGGGAGGGGGCTATACGCAGTATTTT. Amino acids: CASRVLAGGGYTQYF.

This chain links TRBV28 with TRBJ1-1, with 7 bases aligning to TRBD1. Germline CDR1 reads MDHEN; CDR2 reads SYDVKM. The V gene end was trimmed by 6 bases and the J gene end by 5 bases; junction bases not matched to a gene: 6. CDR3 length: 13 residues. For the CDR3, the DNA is TGTGCCAGCAGAGACAGGGTTTTGACTGAAGCTTTCTTT. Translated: CASRDRVLTEAFF.